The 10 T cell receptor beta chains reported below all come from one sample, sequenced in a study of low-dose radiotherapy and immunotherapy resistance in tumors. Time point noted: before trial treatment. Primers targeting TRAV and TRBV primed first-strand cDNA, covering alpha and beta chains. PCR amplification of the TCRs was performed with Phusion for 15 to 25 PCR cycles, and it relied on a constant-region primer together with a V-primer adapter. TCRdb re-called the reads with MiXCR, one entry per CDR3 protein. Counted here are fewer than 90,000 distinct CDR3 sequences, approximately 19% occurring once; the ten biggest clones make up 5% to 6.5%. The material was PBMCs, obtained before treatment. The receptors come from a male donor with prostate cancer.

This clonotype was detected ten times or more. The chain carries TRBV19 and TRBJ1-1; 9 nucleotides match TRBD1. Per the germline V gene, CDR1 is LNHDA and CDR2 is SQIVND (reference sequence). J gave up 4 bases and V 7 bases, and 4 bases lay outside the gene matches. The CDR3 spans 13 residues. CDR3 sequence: CASNRGLTTEAFF. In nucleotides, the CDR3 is TGTGCCAGTAACAGGGGGCTGACCACTGAAGCTTTCTTT.

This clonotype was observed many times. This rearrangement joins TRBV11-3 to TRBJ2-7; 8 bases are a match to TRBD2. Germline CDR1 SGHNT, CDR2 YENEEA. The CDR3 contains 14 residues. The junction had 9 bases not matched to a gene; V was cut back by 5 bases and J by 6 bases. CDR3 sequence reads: CASSLRSGGAEQYF. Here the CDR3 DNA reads TGTGCCAGCAGCCTTCGAAGCGGGGGTGCCGAGCAGTACTTC. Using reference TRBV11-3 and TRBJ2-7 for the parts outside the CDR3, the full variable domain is EAGVVQSPRYKIIEKKQPVAFWCNPISGHNTLYWYLQNLGQGPELLIRYENEEAVDDSQLPKDRFSAERLKGVDSTLKIQPAELGDSAVYLCASSLRSGGAEQYFGPGTRLTVT.

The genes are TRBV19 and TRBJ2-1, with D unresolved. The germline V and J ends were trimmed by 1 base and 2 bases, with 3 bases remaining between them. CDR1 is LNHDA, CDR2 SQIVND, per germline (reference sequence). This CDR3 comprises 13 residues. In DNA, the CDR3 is TGTGCCAGTAGTATAGGGGCCTACAATGAGCAGTTCTTC. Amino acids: CASSIGAYNEQFF.

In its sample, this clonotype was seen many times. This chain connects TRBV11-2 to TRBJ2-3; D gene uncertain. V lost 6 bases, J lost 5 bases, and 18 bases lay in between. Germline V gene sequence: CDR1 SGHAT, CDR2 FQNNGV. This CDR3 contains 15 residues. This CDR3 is CASSPGQLAQDTQYF. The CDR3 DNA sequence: TGTGCCAGCAGTCCCGGGCAGTTGGCACAAGATACGCAGTATTTT.

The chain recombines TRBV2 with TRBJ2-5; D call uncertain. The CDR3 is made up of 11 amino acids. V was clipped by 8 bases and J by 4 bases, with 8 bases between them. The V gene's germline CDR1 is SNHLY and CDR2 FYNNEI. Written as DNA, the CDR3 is TGTGCCAGCCTTTTGGCAGAGACCCAGTACTTC. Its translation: CASLLAETQYF.

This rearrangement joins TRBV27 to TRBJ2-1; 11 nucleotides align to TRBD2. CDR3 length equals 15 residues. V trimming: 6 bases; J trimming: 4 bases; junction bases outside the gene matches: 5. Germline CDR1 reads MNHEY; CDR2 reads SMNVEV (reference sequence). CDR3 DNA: TGTGCCAGCAGGCCGGGACTAGCGGTTTACAATGAGCAGTTCTTC. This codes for CASRPGLAVYNEQFF.

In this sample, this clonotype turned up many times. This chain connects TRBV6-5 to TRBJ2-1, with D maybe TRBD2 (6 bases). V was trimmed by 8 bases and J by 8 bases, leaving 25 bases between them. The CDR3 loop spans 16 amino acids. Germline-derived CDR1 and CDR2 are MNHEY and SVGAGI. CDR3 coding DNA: TGTGCCAGCCTTCCTCATGTGGGAGGTGAGGGCTATGAGCAGTTCTTC. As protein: CASLPHVGGEGYEQFF.

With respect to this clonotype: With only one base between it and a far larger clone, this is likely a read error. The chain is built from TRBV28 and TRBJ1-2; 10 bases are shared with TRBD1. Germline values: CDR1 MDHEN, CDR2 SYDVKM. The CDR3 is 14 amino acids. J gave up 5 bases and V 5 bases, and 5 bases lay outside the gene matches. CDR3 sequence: CASSDPGQGYGYTF. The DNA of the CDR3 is TGTGCCAGCAGTGACCCGGGACAGGGGTATGGCTACACCTTC.

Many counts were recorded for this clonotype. The CDR3 region has the DNA TGTGCCAGCAGCTGGGGACAGGGTCTCTACGAGCAGTACTTC. Translated: CASSWGQGLYEQYF. V usage is TRBV7-9 and J usage is TRBJ2-7; TRBD1 aligns across 9 bases. The germline gives CDR1 SEHNR, CDR2 FQNEAQ (reference sequence). This CDR3 has 14 amino acids. The J segment lost 3 bases and the V segment lost 4 bases, leaving 4 bases of the junction unmatched.

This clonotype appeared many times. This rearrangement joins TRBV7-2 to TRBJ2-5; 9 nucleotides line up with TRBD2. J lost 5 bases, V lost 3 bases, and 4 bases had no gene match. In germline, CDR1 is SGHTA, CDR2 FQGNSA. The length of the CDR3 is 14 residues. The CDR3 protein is CASSLRGGSETQYF. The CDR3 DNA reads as TGTGCCAGCAGCTTGCGGGGGGGCAGTGAGACCCAGTACTTC. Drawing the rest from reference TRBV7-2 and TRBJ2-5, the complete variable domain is GAGVSQSPSNKVTEKGKDVELRCDPISGHTALYWYRQSLGQGLEFLIYFQGNSAPDKSGLPSDRFSAERTGGSVSTLTIQRTQQEDSAVYLCASSLRGGSETQYFGPGTRLLVL.